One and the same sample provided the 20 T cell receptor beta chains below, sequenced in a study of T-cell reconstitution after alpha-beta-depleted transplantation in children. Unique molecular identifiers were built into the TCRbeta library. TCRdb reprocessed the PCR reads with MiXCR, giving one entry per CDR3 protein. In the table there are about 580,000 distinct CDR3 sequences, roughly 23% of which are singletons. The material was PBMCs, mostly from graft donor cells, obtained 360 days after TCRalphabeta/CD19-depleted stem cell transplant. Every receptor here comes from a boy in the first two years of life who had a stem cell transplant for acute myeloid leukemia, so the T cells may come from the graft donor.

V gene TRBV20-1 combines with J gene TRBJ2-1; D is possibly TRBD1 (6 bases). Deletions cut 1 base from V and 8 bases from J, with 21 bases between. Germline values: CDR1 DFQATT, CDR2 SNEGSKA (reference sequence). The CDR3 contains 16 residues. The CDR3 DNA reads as TGCAGTGCTAGAGGTCAAAGAGGACAGCATAGGGATGAGCAGTTCTTC. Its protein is CSARGQRGQHRDEQFF.

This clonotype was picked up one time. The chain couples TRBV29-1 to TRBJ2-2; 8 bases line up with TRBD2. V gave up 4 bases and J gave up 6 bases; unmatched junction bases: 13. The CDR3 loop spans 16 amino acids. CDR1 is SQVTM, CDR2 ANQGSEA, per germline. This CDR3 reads CSVAPRWGGGSGELFF. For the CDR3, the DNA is TGCAGCGTTGCCCCCCGGTGGGGCGGGGGGTCCGGGGAGCTGTTTTTT.

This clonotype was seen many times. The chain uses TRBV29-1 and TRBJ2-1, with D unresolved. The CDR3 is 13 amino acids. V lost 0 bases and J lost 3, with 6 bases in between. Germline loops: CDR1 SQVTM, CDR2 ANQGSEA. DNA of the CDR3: TGCAGCGTTGAAGACGGAAACTACAATGAGCAGTTCTTC. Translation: CSVEDGNYNEQFF.

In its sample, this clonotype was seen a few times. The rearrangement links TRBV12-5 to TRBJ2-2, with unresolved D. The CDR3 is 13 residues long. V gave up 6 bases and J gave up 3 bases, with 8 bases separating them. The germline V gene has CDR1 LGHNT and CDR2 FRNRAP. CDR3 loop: CASGIEYTGELFF. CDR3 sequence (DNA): TGTGCTAGTGGAATTGAGTACACCGGGGAGCTGTTTTTT.

The CDR3 DNA is TGCAGTGCTTCTGCGGGGGGCCGCTACGAGCAGTACGTC. This gives the protein CSASAGGRYEQYV. The chain couples TRBV20-1 to TRBJ2-7; 8 nucleotides align to TRBD2. V was pared by 5 bases and J by 3 bases, with 6 bases of the junction left unmatched. Germline loops: CDR1 DFQATT, CDR2 SNEGSKA (reference sequence). The CDR3 runs 13 residues.

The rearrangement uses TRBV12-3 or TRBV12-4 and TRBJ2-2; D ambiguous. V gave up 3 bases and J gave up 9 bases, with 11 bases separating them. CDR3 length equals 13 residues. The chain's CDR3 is CASSFFGPWELFF. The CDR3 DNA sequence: TGTGCCAGCAGTTTTTTCGGTCCATGGGAGCTGTTTTTT.

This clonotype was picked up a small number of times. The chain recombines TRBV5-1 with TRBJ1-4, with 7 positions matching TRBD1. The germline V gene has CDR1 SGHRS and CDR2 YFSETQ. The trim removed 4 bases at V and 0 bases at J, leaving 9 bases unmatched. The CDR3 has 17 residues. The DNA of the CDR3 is TGCGCCAGCAGCCCCAGAGGGGGCTACTCAACTAATGAAAAACTGTTTTTT. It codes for CASSPRGGYSTNEKLFF.

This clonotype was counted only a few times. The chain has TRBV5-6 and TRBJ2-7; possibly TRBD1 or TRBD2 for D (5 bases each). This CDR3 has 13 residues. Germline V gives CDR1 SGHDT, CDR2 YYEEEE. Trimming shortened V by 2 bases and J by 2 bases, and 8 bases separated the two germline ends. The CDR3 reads CASSFGTTYEQYV. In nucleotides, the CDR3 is TGTGCCAGCAGCTTTGGGACCACCTACGAGCAGTACGTC.

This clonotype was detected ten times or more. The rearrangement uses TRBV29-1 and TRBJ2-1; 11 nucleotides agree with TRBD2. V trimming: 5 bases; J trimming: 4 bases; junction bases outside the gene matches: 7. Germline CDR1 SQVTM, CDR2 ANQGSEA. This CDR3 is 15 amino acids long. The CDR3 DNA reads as TGCAGCGTTATTGGGGGACTAGCGGTATACAATGAGCAGTTCTTC. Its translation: CSVIGGLAVYNEQFF.

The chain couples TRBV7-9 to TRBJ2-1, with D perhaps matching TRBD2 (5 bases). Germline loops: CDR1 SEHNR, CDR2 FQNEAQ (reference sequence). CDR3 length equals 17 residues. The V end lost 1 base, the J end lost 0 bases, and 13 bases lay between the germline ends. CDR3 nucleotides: TGTGCCAGCAGCTTAGAACAGTGGGAGAGCTCCTACAATGAGCAGTTCTTC. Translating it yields CASSLEQWESSYNEQFF. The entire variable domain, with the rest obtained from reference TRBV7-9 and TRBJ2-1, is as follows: DTGVSQNPRHKITKRGQNVTFRCDPISEHNRLYWYRQTLGQGPEFLTYFQNEAQLEKSRLLSDRFSAERPKGSFSTLEIQRTEQGDSAMYLCASSLEQWESSYNEQFFGPGTRLTVL.

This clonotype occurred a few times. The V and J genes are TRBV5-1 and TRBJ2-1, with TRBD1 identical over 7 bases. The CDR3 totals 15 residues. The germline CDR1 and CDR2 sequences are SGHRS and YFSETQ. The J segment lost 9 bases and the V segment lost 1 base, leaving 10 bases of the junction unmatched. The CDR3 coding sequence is TGCGCCAGCAGCTTGAATAAACAGGGGAGCAGTGAGCAGTTCTTC. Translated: CASSLNKQGSSEQFF. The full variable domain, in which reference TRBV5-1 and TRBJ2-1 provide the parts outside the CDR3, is KAGVTQTPRYLIKTRGQQVTLSCSPISGHRSVSWYQQTPGQGLQFLFEYFSETQRNKGNFPGRFSGRQFSNSRSEMNVSTLELGDSALYLCASSLNKQGSSEQFFGPGTRLTVL.

CDR3 DNA sequence: TGCAGTGCTAGAGGACCAGAACATTACGAGCAGTACTTC. Translation gives CSARGPEHYEQYF. The rearrangement uses TRBV20-1 and TRBJ2-7; no firm D call. V lost 1 base and J lost 4, with 11 bases in between. The germline CDR1 and CDR2 sequences are DFQATT and SNEGSKA (reference sequence). The CDR3 loop spans 13 amino acids.

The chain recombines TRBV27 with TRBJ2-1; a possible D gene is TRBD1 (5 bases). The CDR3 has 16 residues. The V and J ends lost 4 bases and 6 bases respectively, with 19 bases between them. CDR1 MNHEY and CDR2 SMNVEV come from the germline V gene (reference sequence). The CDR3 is CASSSLRARSCNEQFF. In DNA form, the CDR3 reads TGTGCCAGCAGTTCCCTCAGGGCGCGATCGTGCAATGAGCAGTTCTTC.

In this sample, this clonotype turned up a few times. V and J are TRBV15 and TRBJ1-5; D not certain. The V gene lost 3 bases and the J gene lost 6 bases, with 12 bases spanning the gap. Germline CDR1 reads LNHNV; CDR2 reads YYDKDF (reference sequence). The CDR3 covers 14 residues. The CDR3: CATSRSQASQPQHF. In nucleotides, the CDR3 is TGTGCCACCAGCAGGAGCCAGGCCAGTCAGCCCCAGCATTTT. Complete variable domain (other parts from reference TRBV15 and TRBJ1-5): DAMVIQNPRYQVTQFGKPVTLSCSQTLNHNVMYWYQQKSSQAPKLLFHYYDKDFNNEADTPDNFQSRRPNTSFCFLDIRSPGLGDTAMYLCATSRSQASQPQHFGDGTRLSIL.

As DNA, the CDR3 is TGCAGTGCTAGTTCCGCTGGGGCCAACGTCCTGACTTTC. This sequence encodes CSASSAGANVLTF. The chain carries TRBV20-1 and TRBJ2-6; D is unclear. The germline V gene encodes CDR1 DFQATT and CDR2 SNEGSKA (reference sequence). The CDR3 is made up of 13 amino acids. Trimming shortened V by 3 bases and J by 2 bases, and 5 bases separated the two germline ends.

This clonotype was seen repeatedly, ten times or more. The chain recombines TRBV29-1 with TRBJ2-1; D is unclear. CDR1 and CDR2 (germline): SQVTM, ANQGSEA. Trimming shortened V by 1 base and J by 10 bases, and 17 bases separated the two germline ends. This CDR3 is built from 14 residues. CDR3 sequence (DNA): TGCAGCGTTGAAGGCGAGGTGCTCCGCGGCGAGCAGTTCTTC. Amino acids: CSVEGEVLRGEQFF.

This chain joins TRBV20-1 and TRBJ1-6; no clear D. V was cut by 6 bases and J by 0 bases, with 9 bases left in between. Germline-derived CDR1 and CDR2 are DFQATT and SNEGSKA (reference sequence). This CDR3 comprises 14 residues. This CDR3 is CSALLSSYNSPLHF. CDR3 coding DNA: TGCAGTGCCCTCTTGAGCTCCTATAATTCACCCCTCCACTTT.

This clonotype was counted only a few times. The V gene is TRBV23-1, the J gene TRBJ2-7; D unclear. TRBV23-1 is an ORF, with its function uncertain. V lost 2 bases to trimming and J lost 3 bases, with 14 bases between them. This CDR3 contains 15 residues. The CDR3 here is CASSQGEEKVYEQYF. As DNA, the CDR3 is TGCGCCAGCAGTCAAGGGGAAGAGAAGGTCTACGAGCAGTACTTC.

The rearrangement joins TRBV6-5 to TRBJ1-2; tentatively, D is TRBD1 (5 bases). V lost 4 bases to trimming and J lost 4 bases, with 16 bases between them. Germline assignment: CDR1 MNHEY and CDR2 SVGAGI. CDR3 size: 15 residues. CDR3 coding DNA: TGTGCCAGCAGTTCCATAGGGGCGCGGGTCTATGGCTACACCTTC. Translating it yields CASSSIGARVYGYTF.

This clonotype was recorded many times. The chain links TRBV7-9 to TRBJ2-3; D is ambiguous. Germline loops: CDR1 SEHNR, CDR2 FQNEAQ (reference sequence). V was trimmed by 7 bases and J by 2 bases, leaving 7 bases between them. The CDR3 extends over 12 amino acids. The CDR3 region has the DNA TGTGCCAGCAACTGGGACACAGATACGCAGTATTTT. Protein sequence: CASNWDTDTQYF. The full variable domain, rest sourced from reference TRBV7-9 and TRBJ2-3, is DTGVSQNPRHKITKRGQNVTFRCDPISEHNRLYWYRQTLGQGPEFLTYFQNEAQLEKSRLLSDRFSAERPKGSFSTLEIQRTEQGDSAMYLCASNWDTDTQYFGPGTRLTVL.